This T cell receptor beta chain was sequenced during a study of cytomegalovirus exposure and HLA in healthy donors. Study results and caveats: Later, an analysis found that common viral pathogens appeared to be linked with several of the most significant clusters. Investigators reported around 150 TCR beta chains as tied to cytomegalovirus.

Vbeta (60) and Jbeta (13) primers were used in the PCR. In the original workflow: Around 80 million unique TCR beta chains, around 11 million of them shared, were counted by a later analysis. The table came from immunoSEQ multiplex PCR; TCRdb's copy has only in-frame clones and leaves some out. That table gives V, J and clone size, and the DNA gave D and trimming. The sample has 150,000 to 250,000 clones, 79% seen once. The junction had 6 bases not matched to a gene; V was cut back by 0 bases and J by 5 bases. This CDR3 has 16 residues. Germline loops: CDR1 SGHDT, CDR2 YYEEEE. To note about this clone: Antigen specificity is unknown.

This chain joins TRBV5-6 and TRBJ2-2; 8 nucleotides match TRBD1. This receptor was taken from a woman under 40 in good health and CMV-seropositive. The sequenced sample was PBMCs. CDR3 sequence reads: CASSLVPGGYTGELFF. In nucleotides, the CDR3 is TGTGCCAGCAGCTTGGTCCCAGGGGGCTATACCGGGGAGCTGTTTTTT. The variable domain in full, with the rest retrieved from reference TRBV5-6 and TRBJ2-2, is DAGVTQSPTHLIKTRGQQVTLRCSPKSGHDTVSWYQQALGQGPQFIFQYYEEEERQRGNFPDRFSGHQFPNYSSELNVNALLLGDSALYLCASSLVPGGYTGELFFGEGSRLTVL.